This T cell receptor beta chain originates from a study of blood T cells in healthy people across ages. Regarding the study as a whole: Aged donors had fewer naive CD4+ cells and lower diversity than long-lived donors.

For the second PCR, which ran for roughly 6 to 12 cycles, a sample-barcoded 5' primer and a J-beta primer mix were used. From the 5' RACE reads, TCRdb called clonotypes with MiXCR, one entry per CDR3 protein. The sample contains about 640,000 distinct CDR3 sequences, 58% of which appear only once. This clonotype came up a few times. Its target is not known. Germline CDR1 is MGHDK and CDR2 is SYGVNS. The CDR3 loop spans 16 amino acids. Trimming removed 3 bases at V and 3 bases at J, with 18 bases between. Sequenced: blood. The clonotype was recovered from a man aged 55-75 years in good health. This chain links TRBV25-1 with TRBJ2-7, with D possibly being TRBD1 (6 bases). The CDR3, as DNA: TGTGCCAGCAGTGACTGGGACAACGACCGCGGCTACGAGCAGTACTTC. As protein: CASSDWDNDRGYEQYF.